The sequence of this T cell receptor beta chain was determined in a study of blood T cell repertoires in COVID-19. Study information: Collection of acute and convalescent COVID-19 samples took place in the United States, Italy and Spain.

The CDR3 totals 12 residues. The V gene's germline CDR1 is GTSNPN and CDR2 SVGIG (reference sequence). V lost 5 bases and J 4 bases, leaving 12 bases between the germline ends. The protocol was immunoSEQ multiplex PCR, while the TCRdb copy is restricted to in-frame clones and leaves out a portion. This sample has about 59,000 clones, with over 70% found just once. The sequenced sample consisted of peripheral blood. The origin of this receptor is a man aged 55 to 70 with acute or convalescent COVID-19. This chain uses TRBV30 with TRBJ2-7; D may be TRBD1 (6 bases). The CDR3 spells CAWEDSRYEQYF. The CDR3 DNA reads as TGTGCCTGGGAGGACAGTCGATACGAGCAGTACTTC.